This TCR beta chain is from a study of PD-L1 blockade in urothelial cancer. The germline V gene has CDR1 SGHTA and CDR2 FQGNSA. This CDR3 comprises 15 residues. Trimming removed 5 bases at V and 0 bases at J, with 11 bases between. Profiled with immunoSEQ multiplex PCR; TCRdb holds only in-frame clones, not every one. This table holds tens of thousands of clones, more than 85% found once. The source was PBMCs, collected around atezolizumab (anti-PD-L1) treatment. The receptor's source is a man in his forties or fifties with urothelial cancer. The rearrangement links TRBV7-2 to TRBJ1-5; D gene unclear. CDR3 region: CASSADNFSNQPQHF. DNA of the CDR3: TGTGCCAGCAGCGCAGACAACTTTAGCAATCAGCCCCAGCATTTT.